These 10 T cell receptor beta chains share one sample of origin, sequenced in a study of control samples from healthy donors and cancer patients. TCRdb's copy holds only in-frame clones and misses some; the assay was immunoSEQ multiplex PCR. The sample shows roughly 130,000 clones, 70% to 90% of them seen only once. The specimen sequenced was blood. The receptors were sampled from a man in his fifties or sixties in good health.

The CDR3 protein is CASSLSRNNEQFF. The CDR3 DNA is TGTGCCAGCAGTTTATCCAGGAACAATGAGCAGTTCTTC. The V and J genes are TRBV28 and TRBJ2-1; D not resolved. Germline CDR1 reads MDHEN; CDR2 reads SYDVKM. V shed 1 base and J shed 5 bases, with 6 bases lying between them. This CDR3 is 13 amino acids long.

The V and J genes are TRBV4-1 and TRBJ2-2; TRBD1 aligns across 7 bases. CDR3 length: 15 residues. CDR1 is MGHRA, CDR2 YSYEKL, per germline. Germline trimming cut 1 base from V and 4 bases from J; bases unmatched to any gene: 3. For the CDR3, the DNA is TGCGCCAGCAGCCAAGGGGGACAGCTCACCGGGGAGCTGTTTTTT. Its protein is CASSQGGQLTGELFF.

The V gene is TRBV25-1, the J gene TRBJ2-1, with 7 positions matching TRBD1. Germline V gives CDR1 MGHDK, CDR2 SYGVNS. The CDR3 runs to 15 residues. V gave up 7 bases and J gave up 2 bases; unmatched junction bases: 8. CDR3 DNA: TGTGCCAGCACCCCCACAGGGGTTCCCTACAATGAGCAGTTCTTC. It yields the protein CASTPTGVPYNEQFF.

This chain joins TRBV19 and TRBJ1-5; 8 bases match TRBD1. V gave up 5 bases and J gave up 6 bases; unmatched junction bases: 6. This CDR3 has 14 amino acids. Per germline, CDR1 LNHDA and CDR2 SQIVND (reference sequence). For the CDR3, the DNA is TGTGCCAGTAGTGTTACAGGGGGTCCTCAGCCCCAGCATTTT. This sequence encodes CASSVTGGPQPQHF.

This chain connects TRBV6-2 or TRBV6-3 to TRBJ2-7, with D perhaps assigned TRBD1 or TRBD2 (6 bases each). The germline V gene has CDR1 MNHEY and CDR2 SVGEGT. The V and J ends lost 2 bases and 9 bases respectively, with 14 bases between them. The CDR3 contains 13 residues. The CDR3 loop reads CASSYNWGAGQYF. The CDR3 DNA reads as TGTGCCAGCAGTTACAACTGGGGGGCCGGGCAGTACTTC.

The chain combines TRBV28 with TRBJ2-7, with a possible D match to TRBD2 (6 bases). V gave up 11 bases and J gave up 0 bases, with 14 bases separating them. The CDR3 is 13 residues long. Germline V lookup: CDR1 MDHEN, CDR2 SYDVKM. The CDR3 DNA sequence: TGTGCCCTCGGGACTCTCTCCTCCTACGAGCAGTACTTC. This translates into CALGTLSSYEQYF.

The rearrangement links TRBV28 to TRBJ2-2; a weak D match, TRBD2 (6 bases). This CDR3 is 14 amino acids long. Germline V gene lookup returns CDR1 MDHEN and CDR2 SYDVKM. Trimming shortened V by 3 bases and J by 3 bases, and 8 bases separated the two germline ends. The CDR3 DNA reads as TGTGCCAGCAGTTTGAGGAGGGACACCGGGGAGCTGTTTTTT. This gives the protein CASSLRRDTGELFF.

The rearrangement uses TRBV25-1 and TRBJ2-1; D is ambiguous. Germline V gene lookup returns CDR1 MGHDK and CDR2 SYGVNS. The CDR3 spans 11 residues. Here the CDR3 reads CAAQLYNEQFF. Written as DNA, the CDR3 is TGTGCGGCACAGCTATACAATGAGCAGTTCTTC.

The chain combines TRBV10-1 with TRBJ2-3, with 9 bases lining up with TRBD2. This CDR3 comprises 17 residues. Germline CDR1 reads WNHNN; CDR2 reads SYGVQD (reference sequence). Trimming at V came to 2 bases and at J to 0 bases, leaving 6 bases not matched to a gene. Here the CDR3 DNA reads TGCGCCAGCAGTGAGGGGACTAGCAGTTATAGCACAGATACGCAGTATTTT. It specifies CASSEGTSSYSTDTQYF.

In its sample, this clone was seen a few times. This chain connects TRBV6-5 to TRBJ1-2, with D unresolved. With 7 bases removed from V and 1 base from J, the gap between germline ends came to 10 bases. CDR1 is MNHEY, CDR2 SVGAGI, per germline. The CDR3 spans 13 residues. The DNA for the CDR3 is TGTGCCAGCATATTTTGGGGTAACTATGGCTACACCTTC. This encodes CASIFWGNYGYTF.